This TCR beta chain was identified in a study of regulatory T cells in long-lasting Graves disease. Whole-study findings and limits: Persistent Graves' patients possessed reduced TCR diversity relative to recently diagnosed ones. Favored gene segments in persistent disease were TRBV28, TRBJ1-2 and TRBJ2-5. The work looked only at peripheral blood and did not look at thyroid tissue.

The CDR3 spans 13 residues. V lost 4 bases and J lost 3; bases outside the gene matches: 2. In this sample, this clonotype turned up a few times. Its antigen remains unidentified. Relying on iRepertoire HTBI primers and Arm-PCR of CDR3 regions, the team built TCR beta libraries. One entry per CDR3 protein, called by TCRdb with MiXCR from the multiplex PCR reads. Of 350,000 to 450,000 distinct CDR3 sequences listed, around 20% were seen once; the top ten hold around 21%. Time point in this sample: persistent/refractory GD, antithyroid drugs over 5 years with positive TRAb. Construction of the TCR library relied on RNA isolated from PBMCs.

This chain links TRBV12-3 or TRBV12-4 with TRBJ2-7, with 8 bases that match TRBD1. The TCR comes from a female donor with Graves disease. Sequenced material: peripheral blood mononuclear cells (PBMCs), taken when the disease was refractory, from a patient treated with antithyroid drugs. Here the CDR3 reads CASSWTGNYEQYF. CDR3 in DNA: TGTGCCAGCAGTTGGACAGGGAACTACGAGCAGTACTTC.